The 32 T cell receptor beta chains below come from one sample, sequenced in a study of blood T cells in healthy people across ages. PCR was performed a second time for about 6 to 11 cycles using a sample-barcoded 5' primer and a J-beta primer mix. One entry per CDR3 protein, called by TCRdb with MiXCR from the 5' RACE reads. The repertoire holds about a million distinct CDR3 sequences, with roughly two fifths as singletons. The sequenced sample consisted of blood. The receptors shown here come from a man aged 18 to 29 in good health.

This chain uses TRBV7-8 with TRBJ2-1, with TRBD2 matching over 12 bases. Trimming removed 5 bases from V and 8 bases from J; junction bases left unmatched: 13. This CDR3 is 17 amino acids long. Germline CDR1 is SGHVS and CDR2 is FQNEAQ. The CDR3 DNA reads TGTGCCAGCAGCCACAGGGTTCTAGCGGGGGGGCGGGATGAGCAGTTCTTC. Residues: CASSHRVLAGGRDEQFF. The entire variable domain, with the rest obtained from reference TRBV7-8 and TRBJ2-1, is as follows: GAGVSQSPRYKVAKRGQDVALRCDPISGHVSLFWYQQALGQGPEFLTYFQNEAQLDKSGLPSDRFFAERPEGSVSTLKIQRTQQEDSAVYLCASSHRVLAGGRDEQFFGPGTRLTVL.

The chain couples TRBV20-1 to TRBJ2-7; 12 bases map to TRBD2. The CDR3 is made up of 15 amino acids. From germline, CDR1 is DFQATT and CDR2 SNEGSKA (reference sequence). The ends lost 3 bases at V and 3 bases at J; junction bases unmatched: 6. The CDR3 bases are TGCAGTGCTAGGCCCCTAGCGGGGGGGCACTACGAGCAGTACTTC. This codes for CSARPLAGGHYEQYF.

A single count supports this clonotype. Just one base apart from a much larger clone, this may be a read error. This chain uses TRBV7-2 with TRBJ2-7; D gene ambiguous. The germline gives CDR1 SGHTA, CDR2 FQGNSA. This CDR3 region has 15 residues. CDR3 nucleotides: TGTGCCTGCAGCTTAGCAAGTGACCCGTCTTACGAGCAGTACTTC. The encoded protein is CACSLASDPSYEQYF.

This clonotype has a handful of counts. The chain couples TRBV5-1 to TRBJ1-1; the D is unclear. Germline-derived CDR1 and CDR2 are SGHRS and YFSETQ. V lost 4 bases to trimming and J lost 0 bases, with 19 bases between them. This CDR3 is built from 17 residues. In DNA, the CDR3 is TGCGCCAGCAGCCTCAAAGGACGGTCACTAATGAACACTGAAGCTTTCTTT. Translating it yields CASSLKGRSLMNTEAFF.

The chain is built from TRBV5-6 and TRBJ2-1; D remains unclear. The J call may not be correct, given that the DNA end is closer to TRBJ2-7. CDR1 and CDR2 from the germline V gene are SGHDT and YYEEEE. The CDR3 totals 14 residues. CDR3 region: CASSTDPVYNEQYF. CDR3 sequence (DNA): TGTGCCAGCAGCACGGACCCGGTGTACAATGAGCAGTACTTC.

The rearrangement uses TRBV7-2 and TRBJ2-4; no firm D call. There are 13 residues in the CDR3. Germline V CDR1 and CDR2: SGHTA, FQGNSA. With 1 base removed from V and 4 bases from J, the gap between germline ends came to 5 bases. The CDR3 nucleotides are TGTGCCAGCAGCTTAGAAGTGAAAAACATTCAGTACTTC. This sequence encodes CASSLEVKNIQYF.

The chain employs TRBV5-1 and TRBJ1-2, with 9 bases fitting TRBD1. J gave up 7 bases and V 4 bases, and 8 bases lay outside the gene matches. Germline values: CDR1 SGHRS, CDR2 YFSETQ. The CDR3 consists of 14 residues. CDR3 nucleotide sequence: TGCGCCAGCAGCCTGGCACAGGGGGCAGGTGGCTACACCTTC. Encoded protein: CASSLAQGAGGYTF.

The gene calls are TRBV7-3 and TRBJ2-4, with D possibly being TRBD1 (5 bases). The tail of the sequence fits TRBJ2-5 better, so the J call may be wrong. Germline V gene data show CDR1 as SGHTA and CDR2 as FQGTGA. CDR3 length equals 15 residues. The CDR3 loop reads CASSLNSGMGETQYF. The DNA of the CDR3 is TGTGCCAGCAGCTTAAATTCAGGGATGGGAGAGACCCAGTACTTC.

The sample holds a few counts of this clonotype. The rearrangement uses TRBV4-3 and TRBJ1-2; D possibly corresponds to TRBD1 (6 bases). The CDR3 is 20 residues long. Germline CDR1 is LGHNA and CDR2 is YSLEER. The V end was cut by 3 bases, the J end by 3 bases, with 29 bases between. In DNA, the CDR3 is TGCGCCAGCAGCCACCTCTTCTTTAGGGGGGGCAACCGTAAGGACTATGGCTACACCTTC. Residues: CASSHLFFRGGNRKDYGYTF.

The V call is TRBV6-2 or TRBV6-3, the J call TRBJ2-7; 7 nucleotides agree with TRBD1. J gave up 7 bases and V 2 bases, and 11 bases lay outside the gene matches. Looked up from germline, CDR1 is MNHEY and CDR2 is SVGEGT. This CDR3 is built from 15 residues. The CDR3 sequence is CASSYLRQGYNEQYF. The CDR3 DNA is TGTGCCAGCAGTTACCTGAGACAGGGTTACAATGAGCAGTACTTC.

The chain carries TRBV10-3 and TRBJ1-1, with 10 bases matching TRBD1. This CDR3 has 16 amino acids. The V and J ends lost 7 bases and 3 bases, in that order; junction bases with no gene match: 11. CDR1 ENHRY and CDR2 SYGVKD come from the germline V gene. The CDR3 bases are TGTGCCATCACCGCGACAAGGGGACAGGGGTACACTGAAGCTTTCTTT. Translation: CAITATRGQGYTEAFF.

This chain links TRBV4-3 with TRBJ2-3, with 11 bases fitting TRBD2. Trimming at V came to 0 bases and at J to 6 bases, leaving 5 bases not matched to a gene. The CDR3 length is 16 residues. Germline lookup yields CDR1 LGHNA and CDR2 YSLEER. The CDR3 region has the DNA TGCGCCAGCAGCCAAGAGGGTAGCGGGGGGGCGGATACGCAGTATTTT. Translated, it gives CASSQEGSGGADTQYF.

This clonotype was detected only a few times. This sequence joins TRBV28 and TRBJ2-1; TRBD1 is a possible D gene (6 bases). The J call is doubtful: the DNA matches TRBJ2-7 better. CDR3 length: 17 residues. CDR1 MDHEN and CDR2 SYDVKM come from the germline V gene. The CDR3 spells CASSPLGQIRSYNEQYF. The DNA of the CDR3 is TGTGCCAGCAGTCCCCTAGGACAGATCAGATCCTACAATGAGCAGTACTTC.

This clonotype was counted many times. This sequence joins TRBV14 and TRBJ2-5; tentative D call: TRBD1 (6 bases). The CDR3 contains 14 residues. Trimming took off 4 bases at V and 1 base at J, with 10 bases between the two ends. The germline V gene has CDR1 SGHDN and CDR2 FVKESK. The CDR3 reads CASSPTGLQETQYF. CDR3 nucleotide sequence: TGTGCCAGCAGCCCGACAGGCCTCCAAGAGACCCAGTACTTC.

The CDR3 loop is CASSQPGQGAGYTF. The CDR3 DNA is TGTGCCAGCAGCCAACCGGGACAGGGGGCTGGCTACACCTTC. The rearrangement links TRBV7-9 to TRBJ1-2; 12 positions agree with TRBD1. There are 14 residues in the CDR3. The V segment lost 5 bases and the J segment 7 bases; nucleotides outside the gene matches: 5. Per the germline V gene, CDR1 is SEHNR and CDR2 is FQNEAQ (reference sequence).

This clonotype was seen a handful of times. The V call is TRBV18, the J call TRBJ2-7; D uncertain. Germline V CDR1 and CDR2: KGHSH, LQKENI. V was shortened by 5 bases and J by 2 bases, with 10 bases between the two germline ends. The CDR3 has 13 amino acids. Here the CDR3 reads CASSYIDPYEQYF. In nucleotides, the CDR3 is TGTGCCAGCTCATATATCGATCCCTACGAGCAGTACTTC.

This clonotype appeared once. This sequence joins TRBV2 and TRBJ2-7; TRBD2 matches at 8 bases. CDR3 length: 14 amino acids. The germline V gene encodes CDR1 SNHLY and CDR2 FYNNEI. After removal of 7 bases from V and 7 bases from J, the junction contained 12 bases not matched to a gene. CDR3 in amino acids: CASNWRGAYNEQYF. DNA of the CDR3: TGTGCCAGCAACTGGCGGGGGGCCTACAATGAGCAGTACTTC.

This clonotype has just a few counts. V and J are TRBV6-6 and TRBJ2-3, with D hard to call. CDR1 and CDR2 from the germline V gene are MNHNY and SVGAGI (reference sequence). The V gene lost 0 bases and the J gene lost 2 bases, with 6 bases spanning the gap. The CDR3 runs 14 residues. CDR3 region: CASSYSTTTDTQYF. The CDR3 DNA reads TGTGCCAGCAGTTACTCGACGACCACAGATACGCAGTATTTT.

This clonotype was seen only a few times. The V call is TRBV12-3 or TRBV12-4, the J call TRBJ2-1, with 9 bases that match TRBD1. CDR3 length: 14 residues. V was clipped by 5 bases and J by 8 bases; unmatched bases: 7. The CDR3 here is CASSLGQGRDEQFF. CDR3 bases: TGTGCCAGCAGTCTGGGACAGGGAAGGGATGAGCAGTTCTTC.

As regards this clonotype: One end of the junction varies from germline; a read error may be responsible. The chain is built from TRBV6-2 or TRBV6-3 and TRBJ2-7; 9 nucleotides align to TRBD1. The germline gives CDR1 MNHEY, CDR2 SVGEGT. The CDR3 spans 17 residues. This chain's CDR3 is CAGSHGQGLRFTYEQYF. The CDR3 DNA sequence: TGTGCCGGCAGTCATGGACAGGGGCTTCGATTTACCTACGAGCAGTACTTC.

This clonotype was counted only a few times. The junction does not match germline at one end; this may be a read error. The V gene is TRBV2, the J gene TRBJ2-7; the D gene is possibly TRBD1 (5 bases). Germline CDR1 SNHLY, CDR2 FYNNEI. This CDR3 spans 14 amino acids. The CDR3 is CASMEQGDVSEKYF. In DNA, the CDR3 is TGTGCCAGCATGGAACAAGGGGATGTAAGCGAGAAGTACTTC.

The CDR3 spells CSARDLPAAGVSQETQYF. The CDR3 region has the DNA TGCAGTGCTAGAGATCTGCCAGCGGCGGGAGTTTCCCAAGAGACCCAGTACTTC. This chain connects TRBV20-1 to TRBJ2-5; 7 bases are shared with TRBD2. V gave up 0 bases and J gave up 1 base; unmatched junction bases: 14. The germline CDR1 and CDR2 sequences are DFQATT and SNEGSKA (reference sequence). The CDR3 totals 18 residues.

The CDR3, as DNA: TGCAGCGTCTTTAGGGACCGCGATAGCGCTGAAGCTTTCTTT. It encodes CSVFRDRDSAEAFF. The V call is TRBV29-1, the J call TRBJ1-1; tentative D call: TRBD1 (5 bases). The V gene's germline CDR1 is SQVTM and CDR2 ANQGSEA. V was pared by 6 bases and J by 6 bases, with 20 bases between. The CDR3 length is 14 residues.

This sequence joins TRBV6-5 and TRBJ1-5; D is undetermined. Trimming shortened V by 6 bases and J by 3 bases, and 15 bases separated the two germline ends. From germline, CDR1 is MNHEY and CDR2 SVGAGI. This CDR3 is 15 amino acids long. CDR3: CASSLRGGFNQPQHF. CDR3 bases: TGTGCCAGCAGCCTTCGGGGAGGGTTCAATCAGCCCCAGCATTTT.

V and J are TRBV6-1 and TRBJ2-5; no definite D call. CDR1 and CDR2 (germline): MNHNS, SASEGT. The CDR3 is 11 amino acids. Trimming pared 7 bases from V and 2 bases from J, leaving 5 bases between. In DNA, the CDR3 is TGTGCCAGCAACCTACAAGAGACCCAGTACTTC. As protein: CASNLQETQYF.

A word on this clonotype: With a much larger clone just one base away, this may be a read error. The chain joins TRBV7-2 to TRBJ1-2, with 8 bases identical to TRBD1. J lost 5 bases, V lost 5 bases, and 7 bases had no gene match. Germline lookup yields CDR1 SGHTA and CDR2 FQGNSA. The CDR3 sequence is 14 residues long. CDR3 sequence reads: CASSVDRGGYGYTF. CDR3 sequence (DNA): TGTGCCAGCAGCGTAGACAGGGGAGGATATGGCTACACCTTC.

The chain has TRBV7-2 and TRBJ1-2; unclear D gene. V lost 1 base and J lost 4, with 16 bases in between. The CDR3 length is 16 residues. The germline V gene encodes CDR1 SGHTA and CDR2 FQGNSA. CDR3 DNA sequence: TGTGCCAGCAGCTTAGAGTCCGGAAGACTTAGCTATGGCTACACCTTC. Its translation is CASSLESGRLSYGYTF.

J is TRBJ2-2 and V is TRBV2; D is unclear. Germline-derived CDR1 and CDR2 are SNHLY and FYNNEI. The V end lost 8 bases, the J end lost 8 bases, and 24 bases lay between the germline ends. The CDR3 has 16 residues. The CDR3 region is CASALAGPSIIGELFF. CDR3 bases: TGTGCCAGCGCTCTTGCAGGACCATCCATAATTGGGGAGCTGTTTTTT.

In its sample, this clonotype was seen a few times. A much larger clonotype is one base distant, so this may be a read error. The chain links TRBV6-2 or TRBV6-3 to TRBJ2-7; D gene unclear. Deletions cut 2 bases from V and 2 bases from J, with 7 bases between. Per the germline V gene, CDR1 is MNHEY and CDR2 is SVGEGT. The CDR3 consists of 13 residues. The CDR3 here is CASSYGRTYEQYF. The CDR3 DNA is TGTGCCAGCAGTTACGGAAGGACCTACGAGCAGTACTTC.

CDR3 protein: CASSLEGIQYF. The CDR3 nucleotides are TGTGCCAGCAGCTTAGAAGGCATACAGTACTTC. This rearrangement joins TRBV7-9 to TRBJ2-4; no reliable D call. Germline CDR1 and CDR2: SEHNR and FQNEAQ (reference sequence). This CDR3 contains 11 residues. Trimming took off 1 base at V and 13 bases at J, with 8 bases between the two ends.

The chain is built from TRBV6-2 or TRBV6-3 and TRBJ1-1, with D unclear. V was shortened by 4 bases and J by 3 bases, with 9 bases between the two germline ends. Looked up from germline, CDR1 is MNHEY and CDR2 is SVGEGT. This CDR3 comprises 13 residues. The CDR3 coding sequence is TGTGCCAGCAGTTCACCCTGGGACACTGAAGCTTTCTTT. Its translation: CASSSPWDTEAFF.

V and J are TRBV11-2 and TRBJ1-1; possibly TRBD1 for D (5 bases). The CDR3 has 15 amino acids. Between the trimmed V and J ends, which lost 5 bases and 1 base, there was a span of 14 bases. Germline-derived CDR1 and CDR2 are SGHAT and FQNNGV. CDR3: CASSLREGANTEAFF. CDR3 bases: TGTGCCAGCAGCCTCAGGGAAGGGGCGAACACTGAAGCTTTCTTT.